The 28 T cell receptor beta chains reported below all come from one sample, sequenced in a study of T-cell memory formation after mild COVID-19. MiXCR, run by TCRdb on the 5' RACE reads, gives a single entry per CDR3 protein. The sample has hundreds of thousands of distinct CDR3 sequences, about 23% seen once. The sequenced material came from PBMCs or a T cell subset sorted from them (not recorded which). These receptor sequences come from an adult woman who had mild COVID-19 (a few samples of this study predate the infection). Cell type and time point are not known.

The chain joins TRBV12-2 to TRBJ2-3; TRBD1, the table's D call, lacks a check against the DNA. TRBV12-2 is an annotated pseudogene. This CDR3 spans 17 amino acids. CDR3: CASRFDISGTGSDTQYF. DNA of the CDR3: TGTGCAAGTCGCTTCGATATCTCCGGTACAGGGTCAGATACGCAGTATTTT.

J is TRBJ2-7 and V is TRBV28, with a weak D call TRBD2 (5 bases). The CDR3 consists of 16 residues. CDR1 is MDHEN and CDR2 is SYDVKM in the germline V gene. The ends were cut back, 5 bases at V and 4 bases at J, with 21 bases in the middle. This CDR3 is CASSTSPLRVGYEQYF. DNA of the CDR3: TGTGCCAGCAGTACGTCCCCTTTGAGGGTGGGATACGAGCAGTACTTC. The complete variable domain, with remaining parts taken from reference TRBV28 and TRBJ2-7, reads DVKVTQSSRYLVKRTGEKVFLECVQDMDHENMFWYRQDPGLGLRLIYFSYDVKMKEKGDIPEGYSVSREKKERFSLILESASTNQTSMYLCASSTSPLRVGYEQYFGPGTRLTVT.

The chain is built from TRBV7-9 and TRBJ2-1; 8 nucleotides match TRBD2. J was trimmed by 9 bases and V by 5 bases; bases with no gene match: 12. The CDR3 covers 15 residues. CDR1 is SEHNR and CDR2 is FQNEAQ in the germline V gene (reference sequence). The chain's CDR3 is CASSVSSGWGSEQFF. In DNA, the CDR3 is TGTGCCAGCAGCGTTTCTAGCGGGTGGGGTTCTGAGCAGTTCTTC.

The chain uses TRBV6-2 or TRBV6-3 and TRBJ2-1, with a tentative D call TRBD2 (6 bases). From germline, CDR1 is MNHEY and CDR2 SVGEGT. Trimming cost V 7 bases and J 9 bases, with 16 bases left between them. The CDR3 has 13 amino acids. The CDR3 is CASTELEEGEQFF. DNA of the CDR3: TGTGCCAGCACAGAACTCGAGGAGGGTGAGCAGTTCTTC.

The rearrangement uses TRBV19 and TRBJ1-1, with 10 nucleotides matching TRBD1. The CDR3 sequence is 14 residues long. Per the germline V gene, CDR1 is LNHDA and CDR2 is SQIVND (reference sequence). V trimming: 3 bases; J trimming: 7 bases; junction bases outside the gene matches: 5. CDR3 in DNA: TGTGCCAGTAGTATGGGACAGGGGCAGTATGAAGCTTTCTTT. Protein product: CASSMGQGQYEAFF.

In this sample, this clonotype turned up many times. The CDR3 bases are TGTGCCAGCTCACCGGAGCTCCTACGTACAGATACGCAGTATTTT. Translating gives CASSPELLRTDTQYF. V is TRBV18 and J is TRBJ2-3; D is ambiguous. V lost 3 bases and J 3 bases, leaving 13 bases between the germline ends. Germline V gene data show CDR1 as KGHSH and CDR2 as LQKENI. The CDR3 is made up of 15 amino acids.

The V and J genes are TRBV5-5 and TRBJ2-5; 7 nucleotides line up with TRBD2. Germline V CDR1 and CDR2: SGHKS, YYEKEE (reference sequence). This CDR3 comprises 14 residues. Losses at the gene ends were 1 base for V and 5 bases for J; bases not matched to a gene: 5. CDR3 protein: CASSLSGAMETQYF. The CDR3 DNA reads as TGTGCCAGCAGCTTGAGCGGGGCCATGGAGACCCAGTACTTC. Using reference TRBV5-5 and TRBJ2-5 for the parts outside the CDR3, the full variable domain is DAGVTQSPTHLIKTRGQQVTLRCSPISGHKSVSWYQQVLGQGPQFIFQYYEKEERGRGNFPDRFSARQFPNYSSELNVNALLLGDSALYLCASSLSGAMETQYFGPGTRLLVL.

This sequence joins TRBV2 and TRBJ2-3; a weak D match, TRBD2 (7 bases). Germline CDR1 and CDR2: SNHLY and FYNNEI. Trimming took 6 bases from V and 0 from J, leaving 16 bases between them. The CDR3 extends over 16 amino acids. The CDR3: CASRLGGPISTDTQYF. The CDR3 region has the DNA TGTGCCAGCAGACTCGGGGGGCCGATAAGCACAGATACGCAGTATTTT.

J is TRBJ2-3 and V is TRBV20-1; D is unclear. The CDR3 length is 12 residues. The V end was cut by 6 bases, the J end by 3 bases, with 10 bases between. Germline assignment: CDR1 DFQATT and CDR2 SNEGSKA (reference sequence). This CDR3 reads CSAQRSTDTQYF. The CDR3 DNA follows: TGCAGTGCCCAGAGGAGTACAGATACGCAGTATTTT.

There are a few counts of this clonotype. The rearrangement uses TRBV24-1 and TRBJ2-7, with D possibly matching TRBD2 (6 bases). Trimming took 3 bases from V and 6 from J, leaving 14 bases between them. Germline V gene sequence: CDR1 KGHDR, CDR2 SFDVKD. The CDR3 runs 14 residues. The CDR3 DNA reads TGTGCCACCAGTGATGCCGGGGGTCGGACCGAGCAGTACTTC. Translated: CATSDAGGRTEQYF.

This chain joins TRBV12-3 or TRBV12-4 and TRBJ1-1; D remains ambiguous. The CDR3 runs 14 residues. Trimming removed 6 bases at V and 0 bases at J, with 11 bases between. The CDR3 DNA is TGTGCCAGCAGCCCCTGGACCCTGAACACTGAAGCTTTCTTT. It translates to CASSPWTLNTEAFF.

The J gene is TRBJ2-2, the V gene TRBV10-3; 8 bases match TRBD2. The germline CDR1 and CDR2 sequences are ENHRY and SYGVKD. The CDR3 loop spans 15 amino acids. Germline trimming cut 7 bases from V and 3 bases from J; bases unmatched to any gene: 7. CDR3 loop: CAINHGREHTGELFF. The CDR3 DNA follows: TGTGCCATCAACCACGGGAGGGAGCACACCGGGGAGCTGTTTTTT.

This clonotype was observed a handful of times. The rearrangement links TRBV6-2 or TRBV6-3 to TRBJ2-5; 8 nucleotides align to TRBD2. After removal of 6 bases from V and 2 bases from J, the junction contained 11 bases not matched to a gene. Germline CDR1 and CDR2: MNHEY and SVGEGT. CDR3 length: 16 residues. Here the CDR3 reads CASRKNPGLGQETQYF. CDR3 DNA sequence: TGTGCCAGCAGAAAAAACCCGGGACTAGGGCAAGAGACCCAGTACTTC.

CDR3 protein: CASSQTPRTGYYEQYF. CDR3 sequence (DNA): TGTGCCAGCAGCCAAACTCCCCGGACAGGTTATTACGAGCAGTACTTC. This chain joins TRBV6-5 and TRBJ2-7; TRBD1 agrees at 7 bases. V shed 6 bases and J 4 bases; nucleotides not matched to a gene: 15. The CDR3 has 16 residues. Per germline, CDR1 MNHEY and CDR2 SVGAGI.

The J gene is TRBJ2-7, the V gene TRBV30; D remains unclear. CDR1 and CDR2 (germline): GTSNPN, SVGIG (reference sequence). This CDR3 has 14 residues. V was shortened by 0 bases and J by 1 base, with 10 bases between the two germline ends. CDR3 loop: CAWSVFSGSYEQYF. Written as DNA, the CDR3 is TGTGCCTGGAGTGTATTCTCAGGATCCTACGAGCAGTACTTC.

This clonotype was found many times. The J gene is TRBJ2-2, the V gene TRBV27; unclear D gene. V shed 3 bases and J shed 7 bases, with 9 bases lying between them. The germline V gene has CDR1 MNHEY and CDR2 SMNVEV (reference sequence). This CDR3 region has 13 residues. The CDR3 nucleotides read TGTGCCAGCAGTTTCCCAACCGGCGGGGAGCTGTTTTTT. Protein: CASSFPTGGELFF.

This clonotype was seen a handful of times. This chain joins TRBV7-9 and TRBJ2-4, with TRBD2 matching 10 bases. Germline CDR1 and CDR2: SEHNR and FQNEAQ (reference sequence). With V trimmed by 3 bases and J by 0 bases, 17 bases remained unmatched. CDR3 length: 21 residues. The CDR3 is CASSLLGLGTSDTLAKNIQYF. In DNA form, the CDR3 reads TGTGCCAGCAGCTTGTTGGGCCTCGGGACTAGCGACACCCTAGCCAAAAACATTCAGTACTTC. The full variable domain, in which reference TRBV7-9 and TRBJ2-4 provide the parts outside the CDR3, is DTGVSQNPRHKITKRGQNVTFRCDPISEHNRLYWYRQTLGQGPEFLTYFQNEAQLEKSRLLSDRFSAERPKGSFSTLEIQRTEQGDSAMYLCASSLLGLGTSDTLAKNIQYFGAGTRLSVL.

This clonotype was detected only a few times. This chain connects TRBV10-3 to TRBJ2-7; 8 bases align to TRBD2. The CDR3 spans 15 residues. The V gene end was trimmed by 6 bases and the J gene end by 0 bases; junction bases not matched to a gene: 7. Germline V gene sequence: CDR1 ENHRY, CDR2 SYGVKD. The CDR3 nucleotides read TGTGCCATCAGGCCGGGACTAGAAGGCTCCTACGAGCAGTACTTC. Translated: CAIRPGLEGSYEQYF.

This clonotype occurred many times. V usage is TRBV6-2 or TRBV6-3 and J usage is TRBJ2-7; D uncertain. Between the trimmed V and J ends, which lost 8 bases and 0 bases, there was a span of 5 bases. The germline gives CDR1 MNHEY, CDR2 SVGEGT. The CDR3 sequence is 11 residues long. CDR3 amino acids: CASRFSYEQYF. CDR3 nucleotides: TGTGCCAGCCGTTTCTCCTACGAGCAGTACTTC.

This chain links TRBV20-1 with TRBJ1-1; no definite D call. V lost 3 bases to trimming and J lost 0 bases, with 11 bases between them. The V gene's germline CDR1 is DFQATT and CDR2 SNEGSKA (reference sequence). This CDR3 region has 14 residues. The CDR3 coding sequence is TGCAGTGCTAGGGCATCTGATGTGAACACTGAAGCTTTCTTT. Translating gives CSARASDVNTEAFF.

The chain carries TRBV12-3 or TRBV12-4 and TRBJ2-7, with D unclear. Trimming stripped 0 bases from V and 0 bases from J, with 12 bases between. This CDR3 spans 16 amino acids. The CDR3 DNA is TGTGCCAGCAGTTTAGCGTCGCCGAGAAGCTCCTACGAGCAGTACTTC. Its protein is CASSLASPRSSYEQYF.

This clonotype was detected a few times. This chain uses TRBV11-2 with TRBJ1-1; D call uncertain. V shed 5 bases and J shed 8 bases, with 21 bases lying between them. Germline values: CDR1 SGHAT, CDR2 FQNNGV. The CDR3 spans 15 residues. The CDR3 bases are TGTGCCAGCAGCCCTGTAGAAGGGAGGAAGGCCGAAGCTTTCTTT. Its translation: CASSPVEGRKAEAFF.

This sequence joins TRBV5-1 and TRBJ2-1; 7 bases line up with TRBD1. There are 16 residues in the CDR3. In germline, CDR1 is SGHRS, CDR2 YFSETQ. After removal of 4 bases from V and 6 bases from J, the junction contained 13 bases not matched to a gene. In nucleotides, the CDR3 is TGCGCCAGCAGCATGGTCCCCGACAGGGCGGCCAATGAGCAGTTCTTC. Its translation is CASSMVPDRAANEQFF. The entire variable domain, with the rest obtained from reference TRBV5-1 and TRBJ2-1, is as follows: KAGVTQTPRYLIKTRGQQVTLSCSPISGHRSVSWYQQTPGQGLQFLFEYFSETQRNKGNFPGRFSGRQFSNSRSEMNVSTLELGDSALYLCASSMVPDRAANEQFFGPGTRLTVL.

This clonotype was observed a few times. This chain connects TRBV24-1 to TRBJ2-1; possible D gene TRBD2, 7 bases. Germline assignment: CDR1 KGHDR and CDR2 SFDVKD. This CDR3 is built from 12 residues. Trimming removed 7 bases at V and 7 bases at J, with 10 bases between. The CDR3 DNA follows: TGTGCCACCAGCGGGGGGCGGAATGAGCAGTTCTTC. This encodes CATSGGRNEQFF.

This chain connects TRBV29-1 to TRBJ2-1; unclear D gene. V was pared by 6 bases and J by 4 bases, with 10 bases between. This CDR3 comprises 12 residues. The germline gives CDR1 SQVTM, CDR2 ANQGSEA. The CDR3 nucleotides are TGCAGCGTAGAATATGCGTACAATGAGCAGTTCTTC. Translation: CSVEYAYNEQFF.

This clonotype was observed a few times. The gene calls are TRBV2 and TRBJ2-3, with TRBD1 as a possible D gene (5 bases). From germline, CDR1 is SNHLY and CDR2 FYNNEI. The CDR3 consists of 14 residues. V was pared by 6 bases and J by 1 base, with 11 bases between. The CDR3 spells CASRSEGGTDTQYF. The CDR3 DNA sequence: TGTGCCAGCAGGTCCGAAGGGGGCACAGATACGCAGTATTTT.

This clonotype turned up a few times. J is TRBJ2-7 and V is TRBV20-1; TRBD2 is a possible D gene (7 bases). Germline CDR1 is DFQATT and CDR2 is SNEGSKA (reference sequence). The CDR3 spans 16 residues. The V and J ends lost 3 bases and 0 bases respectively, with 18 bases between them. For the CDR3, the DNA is TGCAGTGCTAGTGAGGGGGGCTGGACTAGCTCCTACGAGCAGTACTTC. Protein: CSASEGGWTSSYEQYF.

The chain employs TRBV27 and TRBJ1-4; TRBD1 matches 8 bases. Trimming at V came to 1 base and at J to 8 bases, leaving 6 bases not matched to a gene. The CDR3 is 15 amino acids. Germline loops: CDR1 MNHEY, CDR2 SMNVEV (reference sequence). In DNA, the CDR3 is TGTGCCAGCAGTTTATGGGGGACAGGAGAAGAAAAACTGTTTTTT. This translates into CASSLWGTGEEKLFF.